This TCR beta chain was found in a study of long-term antiretroviral therapy in people with HIV. Germline V CDR1 and CDR2: WSHSY, SAAADI. V was pared by 7 bases and J by 0 bases, with 9 bases between. The CDR3 is 14 amino acids. The assay, immunoSEQ v3.0, was run at survey level. The assay was immunoSEQ multiplex PCR, and TCRdb's table has in-frame clones only and misses some. The table shows about 16,000 clones, with 95% occurring only once. V usage is TRBV10-2 and J usage is TRBJ2-2; D not certain. The sequence derives from a man aged 30 to 39 with HIV. Here the sequenced sample was unsorted PBMCs, taken approximately 11 years after starting antiretroviral therapy. The CDR3 DNA sequence: TGCGCCAGCACCCCGGCTACGAACACCGGGGAGCTGTTTTTT. Amino acid sequence: CASTPATNTGELFF.